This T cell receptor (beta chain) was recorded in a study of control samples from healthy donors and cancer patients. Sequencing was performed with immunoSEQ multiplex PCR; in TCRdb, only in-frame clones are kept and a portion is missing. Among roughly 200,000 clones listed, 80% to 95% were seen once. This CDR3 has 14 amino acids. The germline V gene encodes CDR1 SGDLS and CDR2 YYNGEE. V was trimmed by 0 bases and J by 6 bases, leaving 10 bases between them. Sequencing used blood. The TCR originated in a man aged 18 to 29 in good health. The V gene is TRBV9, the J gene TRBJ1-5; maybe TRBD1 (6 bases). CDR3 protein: CASSVAGEGQPQHF. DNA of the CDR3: TGTGCCAGCAGCGTAGCAGGGGAGGGTCAGCCCCAGCATTTT.